These 8 T cell receptor beta chains were sequenced from one sample in a study of T-cell memory formation after mild COVID-19 (dated by TCRdb to the early 2020s). The library came from 5' RACE. These reads were obtained on an Illumina NovaSeq 6000. In TCRdb, the public reads were trimmed at Q25 with fastp and aligned with MiXCR, with productive beta chains retained. Under each unique CDR3 protein, matching rows form one entry showing the most common genes and DNA. The sample data list roughly 560,000 distinct CDR3 sequences, and roughly 20% of these were observed just once. The ten top clones hold approximately 12% of the sample. The sequenced material came from PBMCs or a T cell subset sorted from them (not recorded which). These receptors were obtained from an adult woman who had mild COVID-19 (a few samples of this study predate the infection). The sample titles of this study are shuffled in the database, so cell type and time point are left out; the donor was told from shared clones.

The chain is built from TRBV4-1 and TRBJ2-6, with 9 bases fitting TRBD1. V lost 4 bases and J lost 0; bases outside the gene matches: 10. The CDR3 is 19 amino acids. Germline V CDR1 and CDR2: MGHRA, YSYEKL. CDR3 sequence: CASSRDAGTGYSGANVLTF. CDR3 bases: TGCGCCAGCAGCCGAGACGCCGGGACAGGGTACTCTGGGGCCAACGTCCTGACTTTC.

This clonotype has more than one count but fewer than ten. This chain links TRBV6-1 with TRBJ2-1, with 14 bases fitting TRBD2. The germline CDR1 and CDR2 sequences are MNHNS and SASEGT. The CDR3 loop spans 16 amino acids. V was clipped by 5 bases and J by 4 bases; unmatched bases: 4. Written as DNA, the CDR3 is TGTGCCAGCAGTCTCCGGACTAGCGGGAGGTACAATGAGCAGTTCTTC. Protein product: CASSLRTSGRYNEQFF.

This clonotype was counted only a few times. The chain has TRBV20-1 and TRBJ1-4, with 8 bases identical to TRBD1. CDR1 and CDR2 from the germline V gene are DFQATT and SNEGSKA (reference sequence). Trimming removed 5 bases from V and 8 bases from J; junction bases left unmatched: 10. The CDR3 sequence is 14 residues long. As DNA, the CDR3 is TGCAGTGCTCCTCCGGCAGGGGGCGGCGAAAAACTGTTTTTT. This codes for CSAPPAGGGEKLFF.

In this sample, this clonotype turned up a few times. This chain uses TRBV7-2 with TRBJ1-1; perhaps TRBD1 as D (6 bases). V lost 6 bases and J 1 base, leaving 9 bases between the germline ends. The CDR3 extends over 13 amino acids. CDR1 and CDR2 (germline): SGHTA, FQGNSA. The CDR3 sequence is CASRWTANTEAFF. CDR3 nucleotide sequence: TGTGCCAGCAGGTGGACAGCGAACACTGAAGCTTTCTTT.

The chain has TRBV10-3 and TRBJ1-3; 7 bases line up with TRBD1. Trimming removed 6 bases from V and 6 bases from J; junction bases left unmatched: 14. This CDR3 is built from 16 residues. Germline V gives CDR1 ENHRY, CDR2 SYGVKD. In DNA, the CDR3 is TGTGCCATCAGCAAAGTACTAAAGGGGGCGGAAAACACCATATATTTT. Translating it yields CAISKVLKGAENTIYF.

In its sample, this clonotype was seen a few times. For the CDR3, the DNA is TGTGCCAGCAGTTTAGTCCCCGGGACTAGCGGAATCTTTAGCTCCTACAATGAGCAGTTCTTC. Protein: CASSLVPGTSGIFSSYNEQFF. The rearrangement uses TRBV12-3 or TRBV12-4 and TRBJ2-1, with TRBD2 matching 11 bases. V lost 1 base and J lost 0; bases outside the gene matches: 14. This CDR3 has 21 residues.

This clonotype has just a few counts. The chain links TRBV10-3 to TRBJ1-6; maybe TRBD1 (6 bases). Per germline, CDR1 ENHRY and CDR2 SYGVKD. The V end lost 3 bases, the J end lost 8 bases, and 11 bases lay between the germline ends. This CDR3 contains 14 residues. The CDR3 reads CAISETGSDSPLHF. The CDR3 region has the DNA TGTGCCATCAGTGAAACAGGGTCCGATTCACCCCTCCACTTT.

The chain employs TRBV13 and TRBJ2-7; tentative D call: TRBD2 (5 bases). Trimming took off 4 bases at V and 2 bases at J, with 15 bases between the two ends. The CDR3 is 15 amino acids. Germline lookup yields CDR1 PRHDT and CDR2 FYEKMQ (reference sequence). The CDR3 nucleotides are TGTGCCAGCAGCTCGCCCGGGCAGACTACCTACGAGCAGTACTTC. This sequence encodes CASSSPGQTTYEQYF.